Below, 28 T cell receptor beta chains from the same sample are listed, as sequenced in a study of cytomegalovirus exposure and HLA in healthy donors. The PCR had 60 Vbeta and 13 Jbeta primers. Produced via immunoSEQ multiplex PCR; TCRdb's table is partial and in-frame only. The top ten hold 1.5% to 2% of the sample, which has more than 95,000 clones, under 85% seen once. Sequencing used PBMCs. The receptors come from a woman aged 18-29 years in good health and CMV-seronegative.

The V gene is TRBV5-1, the J gene TRBJ2-7; 11 bases agree with TRBD1. V was clipped by 3 bases and J by 4 bases; unmatched bases: 6. CDR1 and CDR2 from the germline V gene are SGHRS and YFSETQ. This CDR3 contains 15 residues. The CDR3, as DNA: TGCGCCAGCAGCTGGGGCGGGACAGGGGGATACGAGCAGTACTTC. This translates into CASSWGGTGGYEQYF. The full variable domain, in which reference TRBV5-1 and TRBJ2-7 provide the parts outside the CDR3, is KAGVTQTPRYLIKTRGQQVTLSCSPISGHRSVSWYQQTPGQGLQFLFEYFSETQRNKGNFPGRFSGRQFSNSRSEMNVSTLELGDSALYLCASSWGGTGGYEQYFGPGTRLTVT.

The chain has TRBV6-5 and TRBJ1-3, with 8 nucleotides matching TRBD1. This CDR3 region has 14 residues. The J segment lost 3 bases and the V segment lost 7 bases, leaving 5 bases of the junction unmatched. Germline CDR1 is MNHEY and CDR2 is SVGAGI. The CDR3 coding sequence is TGTGCCAGCATGCAGGGGGCGCTTGGAAACACCATATATTTT. This gives the protein CASMQGALGNTIYF.

The gene calls are TRBV4-1 and TRBJ1-1; D unclear. CDR1 and CDR2 (germline): MGHRA, YSYEKL. CDR3 size: 15 residues. The V end lost 0 bases, the J end lost 5 bases, and 13 bases lay between the germline ends. Here the CDR3 reads CASSQDVPPRTEAFF. CDR3 nucleotides: TGCGCCAGCAGCCAAGATGTTCCTCCTCGGACTGAAGCTTTCTTT.

In this sample, this clone turned up a few times. This chain uses TRBV28 with TRBJ2-7; TRBD1 agrees at 7 bases. Germline trimming cut 7 bases from V and 5 bases from J; bases unmatched to any gene: 11. The germline CDR1 and CDR2 sequences are MDHEN and SYDVKM. CDR3 length equals 14 residues. CDR3 coding DNA: TGTGCCAGCAAAACTCGACAGGGTGGCCACGAGCAGTACTTC. Its protein product is CASKTRQGGHEQYF.

The J gene is TRBJ2-5, the V gene TRBV30; TRBD2 aligns across 7 bases. CDR3 length: 15 residues. The V gene's germline CDR1 is GTSNPN and CDR2 SVGIG (reference sequence). The trim removed 2 bases at V and 6 bases at J, leaving 12 bases unmatched. This CDR3 is CAWSHKAGPGQTQYF. The CDR3, as DNA: TGTGCCTGGAGTCACAAAGCGGGGCCCGGCCAGACCCAGTACTTC.

This chain connects TRBV6-1 to TRBJ2-7; D is possibly TRBD2 (5 bases). Germline values: CDR1 MNHNS, CDR2 SASEGT. V lost 6 bases to trimming and J lost 3 bases, with 12 bases between them. This CDR3 has 13 residues. CDR3: CASSFGLYYEQYF. In DNA, the CDR3 is TGTGCCAGCAGCTTCGGACTTTACTACGAGCAGTACTTC.

Written as DNA, the CDR3 is TGTGCCAGTACCTTATCAGGGTACTATGGCTACACCTTC. This gives the protein CASTLSGYYGYTF. The chain employs TRBV19 and TRBJ1-2, with a tentative D call TRBD1 (5 bases). CDR1 LNHDA and CDR2 SQIVND come from the germline V gene (reference sequence). The germline V and J ends were trimmed by 7 bases and 3 bases, with 12 bases remaining between them. The CDR3 is 13 amino acids. The full variable domain, completed using reference TRBV19 and TRBJ1-2, is DGGITQSPKYLFRKEGQNVTLSCEQNLNHDAMYWYRQDPGQGLRLIYYSQIVNDFQKGDIAEGYSVSREKKESFPLTVTSAQKNPTAFYLCASTLSGYYGYTFGSGTRLTVV.

Turning to this clone: One junction end disagrees with the germline gene, perhaps due to a read error. The chain uses TRBV5-1 and TRBJ1-5, with D possibly TRBD1 on 6 matching bases. The CDR3 is 15 amino acids. Germline V CDR1 and CDR2: SGHRS, YFSETQ. The CDR3 loop is CASSLGQGSSQPQHF. The CDR3 bases are TGCGCCAGCAGCTTGGGGCAGGGGAGCAGTCAGCCCCAGCATTTT.

V is TRBV6-1 and J is TRBJ1-4; D is unclear. Between the trimmed V and J ends, which lost 10 bases and 7 bases, there was a span of 16 bases. The germline V gene has CDR1 MNHNS and CDR2 SASEGT. The CDR3 consists of 13 residues. The DNA for the CDR3 is TGTGCCACCGCTCCGGGATGGGGTGAAAAACTGTTTTTT. Its protein is CATAPGWGEKLFF.

The chain couples TRBV18 to TRBJ1-4; D is perhaps TRBD1 (6 bases). The V gene lost 1 base and the J gene lost 4 bases, with 10 bases spanning the gap. CDR1 is KGHSH, CDR2 LQKENI, per germline. The CDR3 contains 15 residues. The CDR3: CASSPRAGVNEKLFF. The CDR3, as DNA: TGTGCCAGCTCACCACGGGCAGGGGTTAATGAAAAACTGTTTTTT.

The chain is built from TRBV7-8 and TRBJ1-1; no reliable D call. Trimming took 5 bases from V and 6 from J, leaving 16 bases between them. Germline CDR1 SGHVS, CDR2 FQNEAQ. The CDR3 covers 14 residues. The CDR3 sequence is CASSPTAAGSEAFF. CDR3 DNA: TGTGCCAGCAGCCCCACCGCAGCGGGGTCTGAAGCTTTCTTT.

This clone was observed a handful of times. The chain carries TRBV6-1 and TRBJ1-5; TRBD1 aligns across 7 bases. The length of the CDR3 is 17 residues. With V trimmed by 0 bases and J by 3 bases, 8 bases remained unmatched. CDR1 is MNHNS and CDR2 is SASEGT in the germline V gene. CDR3 sequence: CASSEALGQVANQPQHF. The CDR3 region has the DNA TGTGCCAGCAGTGAAGCGCTCGGACAGGTGGCCAATCAGCCCCAGCATTTT.

There are a few counts of this clone. The rearrangement joins TRBV7-9 to TRBJ1-1, with D perhaps matching TRBD1 (5 bases). The CDR3 loop spans 11 amino acids. The V end was cut by 5 bases, the J end by 10 bases, with 11 bases between. From germline, CDR1 is SEHNR and CDR2 FQNEAQ (reference sequence). The CDR3 DNA is TGTGCCAGCAGCCTGGGGGGAACAGCTTTCTTT. Amino acids: CASSLGGTAFF.

The chain joins TRBV4-1 to TRBJ2-7; unclear D gene. Germline V gives CDR1 MGHRA, CDR2 YSYEKL. V dropped 0 bases and J dropped 0 bases, with 12 bases sitting between them. This CDR3 has 16 residues. CDR3 bases: TGCGCCAGCAGCCAAGATCTACTATTACTCTCCTACGAGCAGTACTTC. This gives the protein CASSQDLLLLSYEQYF.

The rearrangement links TRBV5-4 to TRBJ1-2, with 7 bases fitting TRBD1. J gave up 1 base and V 0 bases, and 3 bases lay outside the gene matches. This CDR3 is 15 amino acids long. The germline V gene encodes CDR1 SGHNT and CDR2 YYREEE (reference sequence). CDR3 amino acids: CASSLGQGGNYGYTF. In DNA form, the CDR3 reads TGTGCCAGCAGCTTGGGACAGGGAGGTAACTATGGCTACACCTTC.

The gene calls are TRBV28 and TRBJ2-5; weak D call: TRBD2 (5 bases). V dropped 6 bases and J dropped 4 bases, with 15 bases sitting between them. CDR1 is MDHEN and CDR2 is SYDVKM in the germline V gene. The CDR3 extends over 14 amino acids. The CDR3 sequence: CASRTNLGRETQYF. For the CDR3, the DNA is TGTGCCAGCAGGACTAATTTAGGGCGAGAGACCCAGTACTTC. The full variable domain, in which reference TRBV28 and TRBJ2-5 provide the parts outside the CDR3, is DVKVTQSSRYLVKRTGEKVFLECVQDMDHENMFWYRQDPGLGLRLIYFSYDVKMKEKGDIPEGYSVSREKKERFSLILESASTNQTSMYLCASRTNLGRETQYFGPGTRLLVL.

The chain combines TRBV28 with TRBJ2-3; TRBD2 matches 11 bases. CDR1 and CDR2 from the germline V gene are MDHEN and SYDVKM. V was clipped by 6 bases and J by 4 bases; unmatched bases: 6. The CDR3 runs 15 residues. CDR3 protein: CASSLSGGGADTQYF. Written as DNA, the CDR3 is TGTGCCAGCAGCCTTAGCGGGGGGGGAGCAGATACGCAGTATTTT.

This chain uses TRBV29-1 with TRBJ1-2, with 9 bases matching TRBD1. The CDR3 consists of 15 residues. CDR1 and CDR2 from the germline V gene are SQVTM and ANQGSEA. Trimming cost V 1 base and J 0 bases; bases outside gene matches: 3. The chain's CDR3 is CSVEGQGGTNYGYTF. CDR3 nucleotides: TGCAGCGTTGAAGGACAGGGGGGTACTAACTATGGCTACACCTTC.

This sequence joins TRBV9 and TRBJ2-1; TRBD2 is a possible D gene (6 bases). V was clipped by 3 bases and J by 7 bases, with 20 bases between them. The CDR3 is 16 residues long. Looked up from germline, CDR1 is SGDLS and CDR2 is YYNGEE. In nucleotides, the CDR3 is TGTGCCAGCAGCGCGCTTCTTACTAGCCTTTCTAATGAGCAGTTCTTC. Its translation is CASSALLTSLSNEQFF.

V usage is TRBV19 and J usage is TRBJ1-1, with TRBD1 matching over 10 bases. Trimming took 6 bases from V and 6 from J; bases not matched to a gene: 10. CDR3 length equals 15 residues. Germline CDR1 reads LNHDA; CDR2 reads SQIVND (reference sequence). The CDR3 sequence is CASRSPTGGWAEAFF. The DNA for the CDR3 is TGTGCCAGTAGGTCTCCGACAGGGGGCTGGGCTGAAGCTTTCTTT.

The CDR3, as DNA: TGTGCCAGCAGCTTGGAGGAGCGATCCTACGAGCAGTACTTC. Translated, it gives CASSLEERSYEQYF. The chain uses TRBV5-4 and TRBJ2-7; D not resolved. Germline values: CDR1 SGHNT, CDR2 YYREEE (reference sequence). The CDR3 is made up of 14 amino acids. Trimming took 0 bases from V and 1 from J, leaving 8 bases between them.

This clone was seen a few times. The rearrangement joins TRBV9 to TRBJ1-1, with 8 bases that match TRBD1. CDR1 is SGDLS and CDR2 is YYNGEE in the germline V gene. The junction had 3 bases not matched to a gene; V was cut back by 4 bases and J by 1 base. CDR3 length: 14 amino acids. The CDR3 region has the DNA TGTGCCAGCAGCCCCAGGGGGCAGAACACTGAAGCTTTCTTT. It specifies CASSPRGQNTEAFF.

The chain uses TRBV6-6 and TRBJ1-1, with no clear D. Trimming shortened V by 3 bases and J by 7 bases, and 3 bases separated the two germline ends. CDR1 MNHNY and CDR2 SVGAGI come from the germline V gene (reference sequence). This CDR3 is 10 amino acids long. CDR3 coding DNA: TGTGCCAGCAGTTATAATGAAGCTTTCTTT. Amino acids: CASSYNEAFF.

The chain has TRBV29-1 and TRBJ1-2; D unclear. Germline-derived CDR1 and CDR2 are SQVTM and ANQGSEA. CDR3 length: 13 residues. Trimming cost V 2 bases and J 3 bases, with 10 bases left between them. For the CDR3, the DNA is TGCAGCGTTGAAAATGAGGTATACTATGGCTACACCTTC. This encodes CSVENEVYYGYTF.

The rearrangement joins TRBV6-1 to TRBJ2-5, with D tentatively TRBD1 (5 bases). Germline CDR1 reads MNHNS; CDR2 reads SASEGT. V was trimmed by 3 bases and J by 5 bases, leaving 10 bases between them. This CDR3 region has 13 residues. CDR3 sequence: CASSDRAKETQYF. CDR3 in DNA: TGTGCCAGCAGTGACAGGGCGAAGGAGACCCAGTACTTC.

This clone was counted between two and nine times. The chain carries TRBV2 and TRBJ1-5, with TRBD1 as a possible D gene (6 bases). The V and J ends lost 8 bases and 6 bases respectively, with 14 bases between them. The CDR3 length is 13 residues. Germline V CDR1 and CDR2: SNHLY, FYNNEI. DNA for the CDR3: TGTGCCAGCCGTCAGCAGGGGAGTCAGCCCCAGCATTTT. The encoded protein is CASRQQGSQPQHF.

The rearrangement joins TRBV28 to TRBJ2-1; a possible D gene is TRBD1 (5 bases). Germline CDR1 reads MDHEN; CDR2 reads SYDVKM. This CDR3 has 15 amino acids. V lost 3 bases, J lost 4 bases, and 13 bases lay in between. CDR3 protein: CASSFIDSDYNEQFF. In nucleotides, the CDR3 is TGTGCCAGCAGTTTTATAGACAGTGATTACAATGAGCAGTTCTTC. Using reference TRBV28 and TRBJ2-1 for the parts outside the CDR3, the full variable domain is DVKVTQSSRYLVKRTGEKVFLECVQDMDHENMFWYRQDPGLGLRLIYFSYDVKMKEKGDIPEGYSVSREKKERFSLILESASTNQTSMYLCASSFIDSDYNEQFFGPGTRLTVL.

This clone was counted a single time. CDR3 loop: CASSLGTVPYEQYF. CDR3 sequence (DNA): TGTGCCAGCAGCCTGGGGACAGTCCCCTACGAGCAGTACTTC. This chain links TRBV28 with TRBJ2-7; 7 bases agree with TRBD1. Germline V gene lookup returns CDR1 MDHEN and CDR2 SYDVKM. The V and J ends lost 6 bases and 2 bases, in that order; junction bases with no gene match: 7. The CDR3 is made up of 14 amino acids.